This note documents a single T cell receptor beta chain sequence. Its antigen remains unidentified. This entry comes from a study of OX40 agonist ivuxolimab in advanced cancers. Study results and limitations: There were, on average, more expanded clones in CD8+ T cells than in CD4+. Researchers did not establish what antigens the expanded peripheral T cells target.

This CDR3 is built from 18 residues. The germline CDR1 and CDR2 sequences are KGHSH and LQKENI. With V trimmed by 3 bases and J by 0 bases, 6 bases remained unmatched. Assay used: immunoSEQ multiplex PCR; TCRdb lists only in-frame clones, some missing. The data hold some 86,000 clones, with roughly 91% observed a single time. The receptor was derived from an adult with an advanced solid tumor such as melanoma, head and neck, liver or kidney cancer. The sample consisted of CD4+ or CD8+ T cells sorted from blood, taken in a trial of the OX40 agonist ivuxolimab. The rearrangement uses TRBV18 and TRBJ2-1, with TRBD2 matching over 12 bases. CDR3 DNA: TGTGCCAGCTCACCGCGGGAGGGACTAGCGGGCTCCTACAATGAGCAGTTCTTC. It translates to CASSPREGLAGSYNEQFF.